The 30 T cell receptor beta chains reported below all come from one sample, sequenced in a study of blood T cell repertoires in COVID-19. The assay was immunoSEQ multiplex PCR, and TCRdb's table has in-frame clones only and misses some. The table has about 170,000 clones, around 87% seen once; the top ten hold roughly 2.4%. Sequencing was performed on peripheral blood. The source is a woman older than 75 with COVID-19, enrolled during active disease.

The gene calls are TRBV27 and TRBJ2-7, with 9 bases fitting TRBD1. This CDR3 comprises 15 residues. V lost 4 bases and J lost 3; bases outside the gene matches: 7. Germline CDR1 is MNHEY and CDR2 is SMNVEV (reference sequence). The CDR3 loop reads CASSSLTGGGYEQYF. CDR3 DNA: TGTGCCAGCAGTTCTCTGACAGGGGGAGGCTACGAGCAGTACTTC.

This clone was seen only once. The chain uses TRBV5-6 and TRBJ2-7, with 8 bases lining up with TRBD1. J was trimmed by 1 base and V by 1 base; bases with no gene match: 10. This CDR3 spans 17 amino acids. Germline V gives CDR1 SGHDT, CDR2 YYEEEE. The CDR3 loop reads CASSLYIRQGKSYEQYF. CDR3 DNA: TGTGCCAGCAGCTTGTACATCAGACAGGGGAAGTCCTACGAGCAGTACTTC. Looking up the rest from reference TRBV5-6 and TRBJ2-7 gives the full variable domain: DAGVTQSPTHLIKTRGQQVTLRCSPKSGHDTVSWYQQALGQGPQFIFQYYEEEERQRGNFPDRFSGHQFPNYSSELNVNALLLGDSALYLCASSLYIRQGKSYEQYFGPGTRLTVT.

The chain couples TRBV9 to TRBJ2-1; possibly TRBD2 for D (5 bases). CDR3 length equals 17 residues. The ends were cut back, 4 bases at V and 3 bases at J, with 20 bases in the middle. Looked up from germline, CDR1 is SGDLS and CDR2 is YYNGEE. The CDR3 region is CASSPEGRTWLYNEQFF. The CDR3 DNA reads TGTGCCAGCAGCCCCGAGGGTAGGACCTGGCTCTACAATGAGCAGTTCTTC.

V gene TRBV27 combines with J gene TRBJ1-2, with TRBD1 matching over 10 bases. V shed 3 bases, J shed 8 bases, and the junction held 6 bases outside the gene matches. Germline V gene data show CDR1 as MNHEY and CDR2 as SMNVEV (reference sequence). There are 14 residues in the CDR3. CDR3 coding DNA: TGTGCCAGCAGTTTCCCGGACAGGGGGAAGGGCTACACCTTC. This gives the protein CASSFPDRGKGYTF.

The J gene is TRBJ1-2, the V gene TRBV25-1; TRBD1 agrees at 8 bases. Germline loops: CDR1 MGHDK, CDR2 SYGVNS. The CDR3 extends over 15 amino acids. After removal of 3 bases from V and 2 bases from J, the junction contained 5 bases not matched to a gene. The CDR3: CASSDYRGVNYGYTF. CDR3 DNA sequence: TGTGCCAGCAGTGATTACAGGGGGGTCAACTATGGCTACACCTTC.

Worth noting for this clone: Additional DNA sequences in this sample encode the identical CDR3. The rearrangement links TRBV28 to TRBJ1-5; D is undetermined. Trimming shortened V by 3 bases and J by 0 bases, and 6 bases separated the two germline ends. CDR1 and CDR2 (germline): MDHEN, SYDVKM. CDR3 length: 14 residues. The CDR3 protein is CASSLGSSNQPQHF. CDR3 DNA sequence: TGTGCCAGCAGTTTGGGCAGTAGCAATCAGCCCCAGCATTTT.

This chain links TRBV5-4 with TRBJ2-5; D perhaps matches TRBD2 (6 bases). Germline values: CDR1 SGHNT, CDR2 YYREEE (reference sequence). The CDR3 is 14 amino acids. Trimming left V 4 bases short and J 2 bases short, with 12 bases between. The CDR3 DNA is TGTGCCAGCAGCCCAGCCGGGGGTCAAGAGACCCAGTACTTC. As protein: CASSPAGGQETQYF.

The J gene is TRBJ1-2, the V gene TRBV7-2, with D tentatively TRBD1 (5 bases). The germline V gene has CDR1 SGHTA and CDR2 FQGNSA. V was pared by 3 bases and J by 1 base, with 6 bases between. CDR3 length: 13 residues. This CDR3 is CASSFDSNYGYTF. The CDR3 nucleotides read TGTGCCAGCAGCTTCGACAGTAACTATGGCTACACCTTC.

The chain has TRBV4-3 and TRBJ1-3; TRBD1 matches at 9 bases. V was clipped by 1 base and J by 4 bases; unmatched bases: 8. Per germline, CDR1 LGHNA and CDR2 YSLEER. This CDR3 spans 17 amino acids. The CDR3 region is CASSQGVGQGSGNTIYF. Here the CDR3 DNA reads TGCGCCAGCAGCCAAGGAGTGGGACAGGGTTCAGGAAACACCATATATTTT.

In its sample, this clone was seen once. The chain combines TRBV24-1 with TRBJ2-2; TRBD1 matches at 9 bases. V lost 4 bases to trimming and J lost 7 bases; unmatched junction nucleotides: 9. The length of the CDR3 is 16 residues. Germline V gene lookup returns CDR1 KGHDR and CDR2 SFDVKD. CDR3 sequence reads: CATSEAGTGFIGELFF. CDR3 nucleotides: TGTGCCACCAGTGAAGCCGGGACAGGGTTTATCGGGGAGCTGTTTTTT.

The V call is TRBV25-1, the J call TRBJ2-6; tentatively, D is TRBD2 (5 bases). Germline V gene data show CDR1 as MGHDK and CDR2 as SYGVNS. V was clipped by 0 bases and J by 0 bases, with 9 bases between them. This CDR3 comprises 17 residues. Here the CDR3 reads CASSEYGGGSGANVLTF. The CDR3 bases are TGTGCCAGCAGTGAATATGGAGGTGGCTCTGGGGCCAACGTCCTGACTTTC.

J is TRBJ1-1 and V is TRBV10-3; D ambiguous. Per germline, CDR1 ENHRY and CDR2 SYGVKD. The CDR3 contains 13 residues. Trimming removed 8 bases at V and 4 bases at J, with 14 bases between. CDR3 amino acids: CAISRPSGTEAFF. The CDR3, as DNA: TGTGCCATCTCTCGGCCCTCGGGCACTGAAGCTTTCTTT.

CDR3 sequence: CASSYPDRGNQPQHF. CDR3 sequence (DNA): TGTGCCAGCAGTTACCCGGACAGGGGTAATCAGCCCCAGCATTTT. J is TRBJ1-5 and V is TRBV28, with 9 nucleotides matching TRBD1. The V gene's germline CDR1 is MDHEN and CDR2 SYDVKM. This CDR3 spans 15 amino acids. Unmatched junction bases numbered 5, after V lost 4 bases and J lost 4 bases.

The chain has TRBV12-3 or TRBV12-4 and TRBJ1-2; weak D call: TRBD1 (5 bases). The CDR3 covers 13 residues. With 6 bases removed from V and 8 bases from J, the gap between germline ends came to 16 bases. This CDR3 reads CASSPTETSGYTF. The CDR3 DNA reads TGTGCCAGCAGCCCGACAGAGACAAGCGGCTACACCTTC.

The V and J genes are TRBV7-2 and TRBJ1-4, with 9 bases identical to TRBD1. The V and J ends lost 1 base and 6 bases, in that order; junction bases with no gene match: 0. Per the germline V gene, CDR1 is SGHTA and CDR2 is FQGNSA. The CDR3 totals 14 residues. CDR3 region: CASSLDRGHEKLFF. CDR3 in DNA: TGTGCCAGCAGCTTAGACAGGGGGCATGAAAAACTGTTTTTT.

J is TRBJ1-2 and V is TRBV27; D gene ambiguous. V lost 7 bases and J 8 bases, leaving 17 bases between the germline ends. The CDR3 runs to 13 residues. Germline CDR1 MNHEY, CDR2 SMNVEV (reference sequence). CDR3 in amino acids: CASIASGGGGYTF. DNA for the CDR3: TGTGCCAGCATTGCTTCCGGAGGAGGCGGCTACACCTTC.

The chain carries TRBV28 and TRBJ2-1; D is possibly TRBD2 (5 bases). The V and J ends lost 8 bases and 0 bases respectively, with 14 bases between them. Germline CDR1 MDHEN, CDR2 SYDVKM. CDR3 length: 15 residues. This CDR3 is CASVPPGGSYNEQFF. For the CDR3, the DNA is TGTGCCAGCGTTCCCCCCGGAGGCTCCTACAATGAGCAGTTCTTC.

The gene calls are TRBV21-1 and TRBJ1-5; the D call TRBD1 from the table was never checked on the DNA. TRBV21-1 is listed as a pseudogene. The CDR3 spans 16 residues. This CDR3 is CASSYPTDRGNQPQHF. CDR3 sequence (DNA): TGTGCCAGCAGCTATCCGACAGACAGGGGAAATCAGCCCCAGCATTTT.

The rearrangement links TRBV3-1 (or the pseudogene TRBV3-2) to TRBJ2-7, with D perhaps matching TRBD1 (5 bases). Trimming left V 5 bases short and J 3 bases short, with 8 bases between. Germline lookup yields CDR1 LGHDT and CDR2 YNNKEL (reference sequence). The CDR3 runs 12 residues. The CDR3 DNA reads as TGTGCCAGCAGCAATAGGGGCTACGAGCAGTACTTC. This encodes CASSNRGYEQYF.

The rearrangement uses TRBV21-1 and TRBJ2-3; TRBD2 is the table's D call, not checked against the DNA. TRBV21-1 is marked as a pseudogene. CDR3 length: 16 amino acids. Written as DNA, the CDR3 is TGTGCCAGCTGGACGGGAGGGATTAGGGACACAGATACGCAGTATTTT. Protein sequence: CASWTGGIRDTDTQYF.

This CDR3 is CASSQRGRATGELFF. The CDR3 bases are TGTGCCAGCAGCCAAAGGGGGCGGGCCACCGGGGAGCTGTTTTTT. The chain employs TRBV3-1 (or the pseudogene TRBV3-2) and TRBJ2-2; 7 nucleotides match TRBD1. From germline, CDR1 is LGHDT and CDR2 YNNKEL (reference sequence). Losses at the gene ends were 2 bases for V and 4 bases for J; bases not matched to a gene: 4. The CDR3 has 15 residues.

This chain connects TRBV5-5 to TRBJ1-2; D is uncertain. CDR3 length: 14 residues. Trimming removed 0 bases at V and 8 bases at J, with 14 bases between. Per germline, CDR1 SGHKS and CDR2 YYEKEE (reference sequence). In DNA form, the CDR3 reads TGTGCCAGCAGCTTGGATGAAGGGAGATGGGGCTACACCTTC. Translated: CASSLDEGRWGYTF.

This rearrangement joins TRBV6-5 to TRBJ1-2; 7 bases map to TRBD1. Germline lookup yields CDR1 MNHEY and CDR2 SVGAGI. CDR3 length equals 14 residues. With V trimmed by 5 bases and J by 2 bases, 5 bases remained unmatched. CDR3 sequence: CASSRLRGNYGYTF. The CDR3 nucleotides are TGTGCCAGCAGTCGCCTCAGGGGGAACTATGGCTACACCTTC.

CDR3 amino acids: CASRTQGLNEKLFF. The CDR3 region has the DNA TGTGCCAGCAGGACCCAGGGTCTTAATGAAAAACTGTTTTTT. The chain uses TRBV2 and TRBJ1-4, with a possible D match to TRBD1 (5 bases). Germline assignment: CDR1 SNHLY and CDR2 FYNNEI. The ends were cut back, 6 bases at V and 4 bases at J, with 12 bases in the middle. There are 14 residues in the CDR3.

As concerns this clone: Other nucleotide sequences from this sample produce the same CDR3. V gene TRBV3-1 (or the pseudogene TRBV3-2) combines with J gene TRBJ2-1, with 10 nucleotides matching TRBD2. Trimming cost V 2 bases and J 5 bases; bases outside gene matches: 0. CDR3 length: 14 residues. Germline-derived CDR1 and CDR2 are LGHDT and YNNKEL (reference sequence). This chain's CDR3 is CASSQLAGDNEQFF. CDR3 nucleotides: TGTGCCAGCAGCCAACTAGCGGGGGACAATGAGCAGTTCTTC.

The genes are TRBV20-1 and TRBJ2-7, with TRBD2 matching 10 bases. From germline, CDR1 is DFQATT and CDR2 SNEGSKA (reference sequence). The CDR3 sequence is 13 residues long. V shed 3 bases and J 5 bases; nucleotides not matched to a gene: 4. This CDR3 reads CSASTGTSDEQYF. The CDR3 coding sequence is TGCAGTGCTAGTACGGGGACTAGCGACGAGCAGTACTTC.

The rearrangement links TRBV5-1 to TRBJ2-1; D is possibly TRBD1 (5 bases). Trimming cost V 0 bases and J 4 bases, with 17 bases left between them. Germline V gene lookup returns CDR1 SGHRS and CDR2 YFSETQ. The CDR3 length is 17 residues. CDR3 amino acids: CASSLATSLSGYNEQFF. DNA for the CDR3: TGCGCCAGCAGCTTGGCCACGAGCCTGTCAGGGTACAATGAGCAGTTCTTC.

The chain has TRBV29-1 and TRBJ1-2; 9 bases align to TRBD1. CDR3 length: 13 amino acids. Trimming at V came to 7 bases and at J to 6 bases, leaving 9 bases not matched to a gene. Germline-derived CDR1 and CDR2 are SQVTM and ANQGSEA. The CDR3 region is CSDTTGTGHGYTF. The CDR3 DNA sequence: TGCAGCGACACCACCGGGACAGGGCATGGCTACACCTTC.

The rearrangement joins TRBV18 to TRBJ2-7; 13 bases match TRBD2. The CDR3 is 14 amino acids. CDR1 and CDR2 (germline): KGHSH, LQKENI. Germline trimming cut 3 bases from V and 6 bases from J; bases unmatched to any gene: 2. CDR3 sequence reads: CASSPGLAGSEQYF. DNA for the CDR3: TGTGCCAGCTCACCGGGACTAGCGGGAAGCGAGCAGTACTTC.

The rearrangement uses TRBV24-1 and TRBJ2-7; TRBD2 matches at 11 bases. The germline V gene encodes CDR1 KGHDR and CDR2 SFDVKD. J gave up 1 base and V 3 bases, and 7 bases lay outside the gene matches. CDR3 size: 17 residues. The CDR3 DNA reads TGTGCCACCAGTGATGGGGCCGGGACTAGCGGATCCTACGAGCAGTACTTC. Its translation is CATSDGAGTSGSYEQYF.